This paragraph reports one TCR beta chain. Its specificity is not known. CDR3 length: 16 residues. CDR1 is KGHSH and CDR2 is LQKENI in the germline V gene. Amplification used two nested PCRs: around 15 cycles, then 9 cycles, on TCRalpha/TCRbeta cDNA. Reanalyzing the 5' RACE reads, TCRdb keeps one entry per CDR3 protein, without DNA. The sample totals about 160,000 distinct CDR3 sequences. The sample is drawn from a study of monozygotic twins with inflammatory bowel disease. Overall study findings and caveats: With others, IBD patients shared fewer clonotypes than healthy twins did, especially with disease activity.

The sample consisted of blood. The chain joins TRBV18 to TRBJ2-5; as DNA is missing, the TRBD1 call by TCRdb cannot be tested. The origin of this receptor is a human donor with ulcerative colitis or Crohn's disease, or a healthy co-twin of an affected twin (not recorded which). CDR3 sequence reads: CASSPWAGSGEETQYF.